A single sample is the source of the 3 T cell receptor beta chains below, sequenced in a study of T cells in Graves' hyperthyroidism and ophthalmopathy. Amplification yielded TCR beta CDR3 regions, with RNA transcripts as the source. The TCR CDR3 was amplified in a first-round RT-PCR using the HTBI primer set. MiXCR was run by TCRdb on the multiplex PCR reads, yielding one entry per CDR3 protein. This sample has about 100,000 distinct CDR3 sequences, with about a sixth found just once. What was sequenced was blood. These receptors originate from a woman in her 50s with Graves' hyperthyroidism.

The CDR3 loop is CSAGTIPQETQYF. The CDR3 nucleotides are TGCAGTGCCGGGACTATCCCTCAAGAGACCCAGTACTTC. The chain joins TRBV20-1 to TRBJ2-5, with TRBD2 identical over 7 bases. Germline values: CDR1 DFQATT, CDR2 SNEGSKA (reference sequence). The V gene end was trimmed by 6 bases and the J gene end by 2 bases; junction bases not matched to a gene: 6. The CDR3 has 13 amino acids.

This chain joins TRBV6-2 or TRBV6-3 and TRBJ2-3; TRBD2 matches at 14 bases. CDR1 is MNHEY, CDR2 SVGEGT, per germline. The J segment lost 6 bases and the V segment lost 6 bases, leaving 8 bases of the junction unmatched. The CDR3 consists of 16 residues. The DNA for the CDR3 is TGTGCCAGCAGCGGGACTAGCGGGAGCCATGGGGATACGCAGTATTTT. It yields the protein CASSGTSGSHGDTQYF.

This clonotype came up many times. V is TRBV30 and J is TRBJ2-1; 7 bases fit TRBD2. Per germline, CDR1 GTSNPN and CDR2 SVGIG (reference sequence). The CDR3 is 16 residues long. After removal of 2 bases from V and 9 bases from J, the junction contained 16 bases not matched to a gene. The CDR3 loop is CAWSPMAGLERFEQFF. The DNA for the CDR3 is TGTGCCTGGAGTCCTATGGCCGGACTAGAACGGTTTGAGCAGTTCTTC.